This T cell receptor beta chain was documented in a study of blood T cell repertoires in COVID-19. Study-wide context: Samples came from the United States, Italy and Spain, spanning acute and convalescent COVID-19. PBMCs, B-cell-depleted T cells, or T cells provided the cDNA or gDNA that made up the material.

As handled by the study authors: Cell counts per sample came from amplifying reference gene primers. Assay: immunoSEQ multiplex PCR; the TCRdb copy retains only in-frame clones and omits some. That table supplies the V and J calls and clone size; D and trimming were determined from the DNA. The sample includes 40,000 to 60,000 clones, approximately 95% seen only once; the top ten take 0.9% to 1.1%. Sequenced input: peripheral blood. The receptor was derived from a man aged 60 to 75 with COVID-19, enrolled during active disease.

The CDR3 here is CASSHGGGRSGSAGELFF. DNA for the CDR3: TGTGCCAGCAGCCACGGTGGAGGCAGGTCGGGTTCGGCCGGGGAGCTGTTTTTT. The rearrangement uses TRBV7-2 and TRBJ2-2; TRBD2 might be the D (5 bases). The CDR3 length is 18 residues. V was shortened by 5 bases and J by 6 bases, with 25 bases between the two germline ends. The germline V gene has CDR1 SGHTA and CDR2 FQGNSA.